Listed here are 30 T cell receptor beta chains from one sample, sequenced in a study of blood T cell repertoires in COVID-19. TCRdb keeps only in-frame clones here, not all; method: immunoSEQ multiplex PCR. The table lists approximately 210,000 clones, around four fifths of them singletons. The sequencing input was peripheral blood. These receptor sequences come from a woman aged 50 to 60 with active or convalescent COVID-19.

The chain combines TRBV19 with TRBJ1-5; 8 bases line up with TRBD1. Germline trimming cut 5 bases from V and 4 bases from J; bases unmatched to any gene: 7. Germline V gene data show CDR1 as LNHDA and CDR2 as SQIVND (reference sequence). The CDR3 spans 15 residues. CDR3 residues: CASSSGGIPNQPQHF. The CDR3 bases are TGTGCCAGTAGTTCAGGGGGCATACCTAATCAGCCCCAGCATTTT.

The chain links TRBV28 to TRBJ2-3; 12 bases map to TRBD2. V was clipped by 3 bases and J by 0 bases; unmatched bases: 16. The CDR3 sequence is 21 residues long. From germline, CDR1 is MDHEN and CDR2 SYDVKM. CDR3 DNA: TGTGCCAGCAGTTTCTCCCCGTCTAGCGGGGGGGGATCCTCTAGCACAGATACGCAGTATTTT. This encodes CASSFSPSSGGGSSSTDTQYF.

The gene calls are TRBV6-5 and TRBJ2-2; 7 nucleotides agree with TRBD1. Looked up from germline, CDR1 is MNHEY and CDR2 is SVGAGI. V lost 6 bases, J lost 7 bases, and 5 bases stayed unmatched. This CDR3 comprises 13 residues. The CDR3 reads CASSKGAGGELFF. CDR3 in DNA: TGTGCCAGCAGCAAGGGGGCAGGCGGGGAGCTGTTTTTT.

The J gene is TRBJ1-6, the V gene TRBV6-5, with 8 bases matching TRBD1. Germline V gene data show CDR1 as MNHEY and CDR2 as SVGAGI. J lost 9 bases, V lost 10 bases, and 14 bases had no gene match. The CDR3 is 15 amino acids. The CDR3 sequence: CATRPGGPPGSPLHF. For the CDR3, the DNA is TGTGCCACCCGTCCAGGGGGCCCCCCGGGTTCACCCCTCCACTTT.

This chain joins TRBV18 and TRBJ1-5, with D perhaps matching TRBD1 (5 bases). The CDR3 runs to 14 residues. CDR1 is KGHSH and CDR2 is LQKENI in the germline V gene. V was trimmed by 2 bases and J by 2 bases, leaving 7 bases between them. For the CDR3, the DNA is TGTGCCAGCTCACCATTACAGGGCAATCAGCCCCAGCATTTT. This codes for CASSPLQGNQPQHF. Full variable domain (rest looked up from reference TRBV18 and TRBJ1-5): NAGVMQNPRHLVRRRGQEARLRCSPMKGHSHVYWYRQLPEEGLKFMVYLQKENIIDESGMPKERFSAEFPKEGPSILRIQQVVRGDSAAYFCASSPLQGNQPQHFGDGTRLSIL.

The chain uses TRBV18 and TRBJ1-4; D ambiguous. CDR1 and CDR2 (germline): KGHSH, LQKENI. V was pared by 3 bases and J by 8 bases, with 13 bases between. This CDR3 has 14 residues. CDR3 amino acids: CASSPAGIGEKLFF. The CDR3 DNA reads TGTGCCAGCTCACCGGCGGGCATCGGCGAAAAACTGTTTTTT. Full variable domain (rest looked up from reference TRBV18 and TRBJ1-4): NAGVMQNPRHLVRRRGQEARLRCSPMKGHSHVYWYRQLPEEGLKFMVYLQKENIIDESGMPKERFSAEFPKEGPSILRIQQVVRGDSAAYFCASSPAGIGEKLFFGSGTQLSVL.

The chain employs TRBV5-4 and TRBJ1-2; 7 positions match TRBD1. CDR1 is SGHNT, CDR2 YYREEE, per germline (reference sequence). V lost 4 bases, J lost 4 bases, and 7 bases stayed unmatched. This CDR3 is 14 amino acids long. CDR3 nucleotides: TGTGCCAGCAGCCCCGGACAGGAGCCCTATGGCTACACCTTC. Residues: CASSPGQEPYGYTF.

V gene TRBV7-9 combines with J gene TRBJ2-3, with 8 bases matching TRBD2. V lost 4 bases to trimming and J lost 2 bases; unmatched junction nucleotides: 11. The CDR3 is 17 residues long. Germline assignment: CDR1 SEHNR and CDR2 FQNEAQ (reference sequence). The CDR3 protein is CASSSQASGGPTDTQYF. The DNA for the CDR3 is TGTGCCAGCAGCTCTCAGGCCAGCGGGGGTCCCACAGATACGCAGTATTTT.

The chain recombines TRBV4-1 with TRBJ1-3, with D possibly matching TRBD1 (6 bases). Germline V CDR1 and CDR2: MGHRA, YSYEKL. V shed 4 bases and J shed 0 bases, with 16 bases lying between them. The CDR3 covers 17 residues. The CDR3 loop is CASSRDTSVVSGNTIYF. The CDR3 nucleotides are TGCGCCAGCAGCCGGGACACTTCTGTAGTCTCTGGAAACACCATATATTTT.

This clone showed up just a few times. The chain combines TRBV9 with TRBJ2-3; 10 positions agree with TRBD2. The CDR3 is 17 amino acids. Germline-derived CDR1 and CDR2 are SGDLS and YYNGEE. J gave up 6 bases and V 0 bases, and 10 bases lay outside the gene matches. The CDR3, as DNA: TGTGCCAGCAGCGTAGGGGGGCGGACGGGACTAGCGGATACGCAGTATTTT. Translation gives CASSVGGRTGLADTQYF. The whole variable domain, filled in from reference TRBV9 and TRBJ2-3, reads DSGVTQTPKHLITATGQRVTLRCSPRSGDLSVYWYQQSLDQGLQFLIQYYNGEERAKGNILERFSAQQFPDLHSELNLSSLELGDSALYFCASSVGGRTGLADTQYFGPGTRLTVL.

The chain recombines TRBV5-1 with TRBJ2-1; 13 nucleotides match TRBD2. CDR3 length: 16 amino acids. Germline trimming cut 4 bases from V and 7 bases from J; bases unmatched to any gene: 8. Germline V gene lookup returns CDR1 SGHRS and CDR2 YFSETQ. This chain's CDR3 is CASSQWTSGGGNEQFF. DNA of the CDR3: TGCGCCAGCAGCCAATGGACTAGCGGGGGAGGGAATGAGCAGTTCTTC.

This chain connects TRBV9 to TRBJ1-1, with D unclear. Germline V gives CDR1 SGDLS, CDR2 YYNGEE. V was trimmed by 3 bases and J by 4 bases, leaving 16 bases between them. This CDR3 contains 15 residues. CDR3 in DNA: TGTGCCAGCAGCGGCACGGGTAAGTCGGGCACTGAAGCTTTCTTT. Translated: CASSGTGKSGTEAFF.

This CDR3 is CASSIGALNYGYTF. The CDR3 DNA reads as TGTGCCAGTAGTATAGGGGCGCTTAACTATGGCTACACCTTC. The V call is TRBV19, the J call TRBJ1-2, with D unclear. V lost 1 base and J lost 1, with 7 bases in between. This CDR3 has 14 residues. CDR1 and CDR2 from the germline V gene are LNHDA and SQIVND (reference sequence).

This clone was picked up a small number of times. Written as DNA, the CDR3 is TGTGCCAGCAGCTTAGGGGCTAGCGAGATCTACGAGCAGTACTTC. The encoded protein is CASSLGASEIYEQYF. The V call is TRBV11-3, the J call TRBJ2-7; D perhaps matches TRBD2 (6 bases). The CDR3 has 15 residues. The V end was cut by 1 base, the J end by 3 bases, with 13 bases between. Per germline, CDR1 SGHNT and CDR2 YENEEA. Full variable domain (outside the CDR3, taken from reference TRBV11-3 and TRBJ2-7): EAGVVQSPRYKIIEKKQPVAFWCNPISGHNTLYWYLQNLGQGPELLIRYENEEAVDDSQLPKDRFSAERLKGVDSTLKIQPAELGDSAVYLCASSLGASEIYEQYFGPGTRLTVT.

The V and J genes are TRBV7-6 and TRBJ2-3; 12 bases agree with TRBD2. The junction had 5 bases not matched to a gene; V was cut back by 4 bases and J by 3 bases. The V gene's germline CDR1 is SGHVS and CDR2 FNYEAQ. The CDR3 spans 16 residues. The CDR3 bases are TGTGCCAGCAGCTCCCGACTAGCGGGGGCAACAGATACGCAGTATTTT. Amino acid sequence: CASSSRLAGATDTQYF.

This clone was counted between two and nine times. V gene TRBV28 combines with J gene TRBJ1-2, with D unresolved. Deletions cut 5 bases from V and 0 bases from J, with 7 bases between. CDR3 length equals 13 residues. Germline-derived CDR1 and CDR2 are MDHEN and SYDVKM. The DNA for the CDR3 is TGTGCCAGCAGTATAGACTCTAACTATGGCTACACCTTC. Translating gives CASSIDSNYGYTF.

As concerns this clone: The sample carries other DNA sequences with the same CDR3. The chain links TRBV28 to TRBJ2-5; D possibly corresponds to TRBD1 (6 bases). This CDR3 has 13 amino acids. V lost 3 bases and J 4 bases, leaving 9 bases between the germline ends. Germline V gene data show CDR1 as MDHEN and CDR2 as SYDVKM. For the CDR3, the DNA is TGTGCCAGCAGTTTGCAGGGGAGAGAGACCCAGTACTTC. This sequence encodes CASSLQGRETQYF.

The chain uses TRBV5-4 and TRBJ2-7; D unclear. Germline V CDR1 and CDR2: SGHNT, YYREEE (reference sequence). V lost 0 bases to trimming and J lost 5 bases, with 6 bases between them. The CDR3 extends over 12 amino acids. DNA for the CDR3: TGTGCCAGCAGCTTGGGGCCTGACGAGCAGTACTTC. Translated: CASSLGPDEQYF.

Here the CDR3 DNA reads TGTGCCAGCAGCCCTAAAACGGGACAGGGTGTGGAGACCCAGTACTTC. It yields the protein CASSPKTGQGVETQYF. This sequence joins TRBV3-1 (or the pseudogene TRBV3-2) and TRBJ2-5, with TRBD1 identical over 9 bases. The CDR3 is 16 residues long. Germline V CDR1 and CDR2: LGHDT, YNNKEL (reference sequence). Trimming at V came to 4 bases and at J to 5 bases, leaving 11 bases not matched to a gene.

The V and J genes are TRBV6-5 and TRBJ1-6; 7 nucleotides align to TRBD1. V was clipped by 0 bases and J by 10 bases; unmatched bases: 3. In germline, CDR1 is MNHEY, CDR2 SVGAGI. The CDR3 consists of 14 residues. CDR3 coding DNA: TGTGCCAGCAGTTACTCGAGGGACAGATCACCCCTCCACTTT. Its translation: CASSYSRDRSPLHF.

The V and J genes are TRBV7-2 and TRBJ2-1; 9 nucleotides line up with TRBD2. V dropped 1 base and J dropped 9; count of bases not matched to a gene: 10. This CDR3 comprises 16 residues. The V gene's germline CDR1 is SGHTA and CDR2 FQGNSA. The CDR3 coding sequence is TGTGCCAGCAGCTTAGTGGGCGGGAGGGCCGGTACTGAGCAGTTCTTC. Amino acid sequence: CASSLVGGRAGTEQFF. The full variable domain, completed using reference TRBV7-2 and TRBJ2-1, is GAGVSQSPSNKVTEKGKDVELRCDPISGHTALYWYRQSLGQGLEFLIYFQGNSAPDKSGLPSDRFSAERTGGSVSTLTIQRTQQEDSAVYLCASSLVGGRAGTEQFFGPGTRLTVL.

V gene TRBV5-4 combines with J gene TRBJ2-7; 7 nucleotides align to TRBD1. This CDR3 has 15 residues. Germline V gives CDR1 SGHNT, CDR2 YYREEE (reference sequence). Germline trimming cut 4 bases from V and 2 bases from J; bases unmatched to any gene: 9. The CDR3 reads CASSPRQGITYEQYF. The CDR3 nucleotides are TGTGCCAGCAGCCCTCGACAGGGCATTACCTACGAGCAGTACTTC.

The V and J genes are TRBV2 and TRBJ1-1, with a tentative D call TRBD1 (5 bases). Germline CDR1 SNHLY, CDR2 FYNNEI. The V end was cut by 7 bases, the J end by 6 bases, with 12 bases between. The CDR3 covers 12 residues. The CDR3 coding sequence is TGTGCCAGCATGGGCAGGGCCGCTGAAGCTTTCTTT. It is translated as CASMGRAAEAFF. The full variable domain, its missing parts supplied by reference TRBV2 and TRBJ1-1, is EPEVTQTPSHQVTQMGQEVILRCVPISNHLYFYWYRQILGQKVEFLVSFYNNEISEKSEIFDDQFSVERPDGSNFTLKIRSTKLEDSAMYFCASMGRAAEAFFGQGTRLTVV.

The V call is TRBV5-4, the J call TRBJ1-1; possibly TRBD1 for D (6 bases). CDR1 is SGHNT and CDR2 is YYREEE in the germline V gene (reference sequence). The CDR3 loop spans 12 amino acids. Trimming shortened V by 0 bases and J by 6 bases, and 6 bases separated the two germline ends. The CDR3 reads CASSLEGAEAFF. In nucleotides, the CDR3 is TGTGCCAGCAGCTTGGAGGGGGCTGAAGCTTTCTTT.

The table lists this clone with a few counts. The V call is TRBV11-2, the J call TRBJ1-1; D is undetermined. Germline-derived CDR1 and CDR2 are SGHAT and FQNNGV. This CDR3 spans 14 amino acids. Trimming removed 0 bases from V and 2 bases from J, with 7 bases in between. This CDR3 reads CASSLEGGNTEAFF. The DNA for the CDR3 is TGTGCCAGCAGCTTAGAAGGCGGTAACACTGAAGCTTTCTTT.

The chain joins TRBV2 to TRBJ2-3; D is undetermined. The V and J ends lost 5 bases and 6 bases respectively, with 6 bases between them. The CDR3 covers 11 residues. The germline V gene has CDR1 SNHLY and CDR2 FYNNEI. CDR3 DNA: TGTGCCAGCAGTCGGGTGGATACGCAGTATTTT. This gives the protein CASSRVDTQYF.

This clone was picked up many times. The CDR3 protein is CASSELADTDTQYF. The CDR3 nucleotides are TGTGCCAGCAGTGAACTAGCGGACACAGATACGCAGTATTTT. The rearrangement links TRBV6-4 to TRBJ2-3, with TRBD2 matching over 8 bases. Germline V CDR1 and CDR2: MRHNA, SNTAGT. The V gene end was trimmed by 3 bases and the J gene end by 2 bases; junction bases not matched to a gene: 1. The CDR3 totals 14 residues.

The rearrangement joins TRBV5-1 to TRBJ2-5, with D tentatively TRBD2 (7 bases). Deletions cut 0 bases from V and 1 base from J, with 13 bases between. The CDR3 extends over 16 amino acids. CDR1 SGHRS and CDR2 YFSETQ come from the germline V gene. CDR3 loop: CASSLGTRGLQETQYF. CDR3 DNA: TGCGCCAGCAGCTTGGGGACGCGGGGGCTCCAAGAGACCCAGTACTTC.

V and J are TRBV2 and TRBJ1-2, with 8 bases fitting TRBD1. There are 13 residues in the CDR3. The V gene end was trimmed by 4 bases and the J gene end by 9 bases; junction bases not matched to a gene: 7. Germline V gene data show CDR1 as SNHLY and CDR2 as FYNNEI. CDR3 sequence: CASSVDREGSYTF. The CDR3 DNA is TGTGCCAGCAGTGTGGACAGGGAAGGGAGCTACACCTTC. The complete variable domain, with remaining parts taken from reference TRBV2 and TRBJ1-2, reads EPEVTQTPSHQVTQMGQEVILRCVPISNHLYFYWYRQILGQKVEFLVSFYNNEISEKSEIFDDQFSVERPDGSNFTLKIRSTKLEDSAMYFCASSVDREGSYTFGSGTRLTVV.

This clone has a handful of counts. This chain uses TRBV30 with TRBJ1-5; 8 nucleotides match TRBD1. Germline V gene sequence: CDR1 GTSNPN, CDR2 SVGIG (reference sequence). Germline trimming cut 6 bases from V and 4 bases from J; bases unmatched to any gene: 5. This CDR3 comprises 13 residues. As DNA, the CDR3 is TGTGCCTGCGGGACAGGTTCAAATCAGCCCCAGCATTTT. Its translation: CACGTGSNQPQHF.